This T cell receptor (beta chain) was sequenced in a study of cytomegalovirus exposure and HLA in healthy donors. A remark on this clone: Antigen: not known.

PCR amplification relied on 60 Vbeta primers (plus 13 Jbeta primers). Original data processing: Roughly 12 million of 80 million or so unique TCR beta chains were shared, per a later count. Clones were sequenced by immunoSEQ multiplex PCR, and TCRdb holds only the in-frame ones, with some missing. V and J calls and clone size are given by that table; D and trimming were obtained from the DNA. The table lists approximately 100,000 clones, 65% to 80% of them singletons. Overall study findings and caveats: Several of the most significant clusters were apparently associated with common viral pathogens in a later analysis. Researchers reported from a later analysis that most CMV-associated TCR beta chains appeared HLA-restricted. Analysis was performed later, and it showed HLA-associated TCR beta chains to be more clonally expanded than equally common others.

This CDR3 region has 12 residues. V was pared by 5 bases and J by 4 bases, with 5 bases between. Germline CDR1 reads SEHNR; CDR2 reads FQNEAQ (reference sequence). V is TRBV7-9 and J is TRBJ2-2; D unclear. The clonotype was recovered from a female donor in good health and CMV-seronegative. The specimen sequenced was PBMCs. CDR3 bases: TGTGCCAGCAGCCCCATCACCGGGGAGCTGTTTTTT. Translated, it gives CASSPITGELFF.